The T cell receptor beta chain described here comes from a study of blood T cell repertoires in COVID-19 (dated by TCRdb to between 2020 and 2021). About the full investigation: Collaborator samples came from the United States, Italy and Spain and covered acute and convalescent phases of COVID-19. The material from the prospective study consisted of cDNA or gDNA derived from T cells, B-cell-depleted T cells, or PBMCs. Subjects who had been exposed to COVID-19, were actively infected with it, or had recovered from it provided the deeply sampled blood TCRbeta repertoires that made up the dataset. The repertoires were released in a freely available public database intended as a resource for research on the immune response to SARS-CoV-2. Samples were obtained from the ongoing ImmuneRACE study (first 160 participants) and from about 1,300 subjects provided by 6 global collaborators. A de-identified subject ID, COVID-19 status, age in years and sex were almost always included in the sample metadata. Where HLA class I and class II types were available, the types were taken from metadata supplied by the sample provider, not from assay-based typing.

About this clone: Its antigen remains unidentified. No qualities accompany the bases; no much larger clone lies one base away.

The investigation overall reported the following: How much clinical and demographic metadata was included differed by source and by participant, and the metadata was provided uncurated.

The immunoSEQ Assay, a bias-controlled multiplex PCR, was used to amplify TCRbeta CDR3 regions from genomic DNA. Under the source paper's analysis protocol: The number of nucleated cells in each sample was estimated from the amplification of reference gene primers within the assay. To quantify the absolute abundance of each unique TCRbeta CDR3 rearrangement, sequence reads were collapsed and filtered. For each sample, productive Simpson clonality was calculated as the square root of Simpson's diversity index over productive rearrangements. TCRdb took this table from immuneACCESS and kept in-frame rearrangements with V and J called. Such tables lack part of the clones; where checked against another copy, unresolved V genes explain under half of the gap, and the rest is unexplained. The V and J calls and the clone size are those of that table, but D and trimming were determined from the DNA. For this sample there are 85,000 to 90,000 clones; 65% to 90% appear just once. 0.95% to 1.5% of the sample goes to the ten largest clones.

Each collaborating institution followed its own protocols to collect whole blood in K2EDTA tubes. For TCRbeta analysis, collaborators shipped samples as frozen whole blood, isolated PBMCs, or DNA extracted from either of those sample types. The sequenced sample was peripheral blood. This sequence originates from a man of 80 years or more with active or convalescent COVID-19.

CDR3 region: CASSSDKNEKLFF. The DNA sequence follows: TGTGCCAGCAGCTCCGACAAGAATGAAAAACTGTTTTTT. The rearranged segments are TRBV5-8 and TRBJ1-4, with the D gene call left open. Spanning cysteine to phenylalanine, the CDR3 consists of 13 amino acids. Solely the CDR3 DNA is kept, with 39 bases framed from the first base. V is clipped by 3 bases and J by 5 bases, and the sequence between their germline boundaries is 8 bases long. The CDR1 and CDR2 encoded by the germline V gene are SGHTS and YDEGEE.